The text below deals with one T cell receptor (beta chain). This CDR3 is 14 amino acids long. Germline lookup yields CDR1 LNHDA and CDR2 SQIVND (reference sequence). V lost 8 bases, J lost 14 bases, and 10 bases stayed unmatched. This sample was included in a study of PD-L1 blockade in urothelial cancer. About the research overall: Male sex and bladder-origin urothelial cancer were recorded for twenty-five of 29 patients. Median T cell yield per blood sample was 141,255 cells.

Noted time point: peripheral blood 6 weeks after treatment start. Each PCR contained spiked-in synthetic TCR analog templates. Clones were read by immunoSEQ multiplex PCR, and TCRdb kept only the in-frame ones, dropping some. The repertoire has around 49,000 clones, 88% of them found once; the top ten carry roughly 2.5%. The clonotype originates from a man aged 55 to 70 with urothelial cancer. The J gene is TRBJ2-1, the V gene TRBV19, with 15 bases matching TRBD2. This sample comprised PBMCs, obtained around atezolizumab (anti-PD-L1) treatment. CDR3 nucleotide sequence: TGTGCCAGTGAAAGACCCGGGACTAGCGGGAGGAAGTTCTTC. Encoded protein: CASERPGTSGRKFF.